A selection of T cell receptor beta chains follows, all from one sample in a study of neoadjuvant anti-PD-1 for oral cavity cancer. Libraries were prepared by immunoSEQ multiplex PCR; TCRdb keeps only in-frame clonotypes and omits some of them. The data hold fewer than 35,000 clones, with about 86% observed a single time. The input for sequencing was PBMCs, taken before nivolumab (anti-PD-1) treatment. The receptors come from a person aged 35-80 years with oral cavity squamous cell carcinoma. The CDR3 runs from the conserved cysteine through the conserved F or W. D genes are given only for firm matches. Clone size appears in some rows only: once, few, many, or a class for an expanded clone.

j_call,clone_size,v_call,d_call,cdr3_length,cdr3_aa,cdr3_nt
TRBJ2-5,.,TRBV25-1,TRBD1,13,CASSEDRGRDQYF,TGTGCCAGCAGTGAGGACAGGGGTAGGGACCAGTACTTC
TRBJ2-2,.,TRBV4-1,TRBD1,19,CASSGTRLPGQGYTGELFF,TGCGCCAGCAGCGGCACCCGGCTTCCGGGACAGGGGTACACCGGGGAGCTGTTTTTT
TRBJ1-4,medium-sized,TRBV4-2,TRBD1,16,CASSQEEGQGHEKLFF,TGTGCCAGCAGCCAAGAGGAGGGACAGGGACATGAAAAACTGTTTTTT
TRBJ1-5,.,TRBV7-9,.,14,CASSGAYSNQPQHF,TGTGCCAGCAGCGGGGCTTATAGCAATCAGCCCCAGCATTTT
TRBJ1-6,.,TRBV9,.,16,CASSVGSDGGDSPLHF,TGTGCCAGCAGCGTAGGGTCGGACGGGGGGGATTCACCCCTCCACTTT
TRBJ2-2,few,TRBV5-6,.,13,CASSLVSSGELFF,TGTGCCAGCAGCTTGGTATCGTCTGGGGAGCTGTTTTTT
TRBJ1-5,once,TRBV27,.,15,CASSLSAGYPQPQHF,TGTGCCAGCAGTTTATCGGCAGGGTACCCTCAGCCCCAGCATTTT
TRBJ2-3,.,TRBV27,.,14,CASSLTRGTDTQYF,TGTGCCAGCAGTTTAACTCGCGGCACAGATACGCAGTATTTT
TRBJ2-7,.,TRBV6-1,.,14,CASSELGVGYEQYF,TGTGCCAGCAGTGAACTGGGGGTGGGCTACGAGCAGTACTTC
TRBJ1-2,.,TRBV6-5,.,13,CASRWGAGGGYTF,TGTGCCAGCAGATGGGGGGCTGGGGGTGGCTACACCTTC
TRBJ1-2,medium-sized,TRBV2,.,15,CASRTGLGANYGYTF,TGTGCCAGCAGAACCGGGCTAGGGGCTAACTACGGCTACACCTTC
TRBJ2-3,few,TRBV5-1,.,18,CASSLGRSPPSSTDTQYF,TGCGCCAGCAGCTTGGGGCGGAGTCCGCCTTCTAGCACAGATACGCAGTATTTT
TRBJ2-1,.,TRBV29-1,.,13,CSAPWGSVYEQFF,TGCAGCGCCCCGTGGGGGAGCGTTTATGAGCAGTTCTTC